A selection of T cell receptor beta chains follows, all from one sample in a study of T cell responses to AZD1222 COVID-19 vaccine. Clones were sequenced by immunoSEQ multiplex PCR, and TCRdb holds only the in-frame ones, with some missing. Here the sample spans around 150,000 clones, around 92% being singletons. Sequencing used peripheral blood, obtained 28 days after the second AZD1222 dose. These receptors came from an adult who received the AZD1222 COVID-19 vaccine. CDR3s include the opening cysteine and the closing phenylalanine or tryptophan. D genes are given only for firm matches. Clone size is not always given. Where it is, it says once, few, many or a class for expanded clones.

TRBV11-1	TRBJ2-5	-	-	CASSLSGHEDQYF	TGTGCCAGCAGCTTAAGCGGCCATGAGGACCAGTACTTC
TRBV5-4	TRBJ1-3	-	-	CASSQGRITGNTIYF	TGTGCCAGCAGCCAAGGACGTATAACTGGAAACACCATATATTTT
TRBV12-5	TRBJ1-5	-	-	CASGLVLGGRGNQPQHF	TGTGCTAGTGGTTTGGTACTTGGAGGTCGCGGCAATCAGCCCCAGCATTTT
TRBV5-1	TRBJ1-1	-	TRBD1	CASSLRDRTNTEAFF	TGCGCCAGCAGCTTGCGGGACAGGACTAACACTGAAGCTTTCTTT
TRBV3-1/TRBV3-2	TRBJ2-7	-	-	CASSQGWTRIPYEQYF	TGTGCCAGCAGCCAAGGCTGGACACGAATTCCCTACGAGCAGTACTTC
TRBV28	TRBJ2-7	-	-	CASKGRQALGQSTSYEQCF	TGTGCCAGCAAGGGGAGACAGGCCCTGGGGCAAAGTACTTCCTACGAGCAGTGCTTC
TRBV7-2	TRBJ2-1	-	-	CASSLGGRRGEQFF	TGTGCCAGCAGCTTAGGGGGGCGGAGGGGTGAGCAGTTCTTC
TRBV2	TRBJ1-3	-	-	CASKSEGSGNTIYF	TGTGCCAGCAAGTCCGAGGGCTCTGGAAACACCATATATTTT
TRBV27	TRBJ2-2	-	TRBD1	CASSPGRGRNPGELFF	TGTGCCAGCAGCCCGGGTAGGGGGCGCAATCCCGGGGAGCTGTTTTTT
TRBV9	TRBJ2-1	-	TRBD2	CASSVASGAYNEQFF	TGTGCCAGCAGCGTAGCTAGCGGGGCCTACAATGAGCAGTTCTTC
TRBV7-3	TRBJ1-1	few	-	CASSRGSAGTEAFF	TGTGCCAGCAGCCGAGGGTCTGCTGGCACTGAAGCTTTCTTT
TRBV29-1	TRBJ2-3	-	TRBD1	CSVEDRFRGNTDTQYF	TGCAGCGTTGAAGATCGGTTCAGGGGGAACACAGATACGCAGTATTTT
TRBV13	TRBJ2-1	-	-	CASSLEAGSPNEQFF	TGTGCCAGCAGCTTAGAGGCGGGATCCCCCAATGAGCAGTTCTTC
TRBV7-9	TRBJ2-2	-	-	CASSRAQGMTGELFF	TGTGCCAGCAGCCGGGCCCAGGGAATGACCGGGGAGCTGTTTTTT
TRBV29-1	TRBJ2-6	-	-	CSATRDTDSGANVLTF	TGCAGCGCTACCCGGGACACCGACTCTGGGGCCAACGTCCTGACTTTC
TRBV5-4	TRBJ1-3	once	-	CASSLDSGNTIYF	TGTGCCAGCAGCTTGGACAGCGGAAACACCATATATTTT
TRBV3-1/TRBV3-2	TRBJ1-4	-	-	CASSRAGEKLFF	TGTGCCAGCAGCCGAGCGGGTGAAAAACTGTTTTTT
TRBV6-5	TRBJ2-2	-	TRBD2	CASSSPTSGSPTELFF	TGTGCCAGCAGTTCTCCGACTAGCGGGAGCCCTACGGAGCTGTTTTTT
TRBV5-1	TRBJ1-2	-	TRBD1	CASSSPDRASGYTF	TGCGCCAGCAGCTCCCCGGACAGGGCGAGTGGCTACACCTTC
TRBV5-5	TRBJ1-2	once	-	CASSPEGAAYGYTF	TGTGCCAGCAGTCCCGAAGGGGCAGCCTATGGCTACACCTTC
TRBV28	TRBJ2-3	-	TRBD2	CASSLSSSGRAADTQYF	TGTGCCAGCAGTTTATCGTCTAGCGGGAGGGCCGCCGATACGCAGTATTTT
TRBV5-4	TRBJ2-5	-	TRBD1	CASSLAKGQGNQETQYF	TGTGCCAGCAGCTTGGCCAAGGGACAGGGGAACCAAGAGACCCAGTACTTC
TRBV7-2	TRBJ2-7	-	-	CASSFSRGAYEQYF	TGTGCCAGCAGCTTTAGTAGGGGGGCCTACGAGCAGTACTTC
TRBV7-9	TRBJ1-6	-	-	CASSFPLGPNSPLHF	TGTGCCAGCAGCTTCCCTCTCGGACCAAATTCACCCCTCCACTTT
TRBV2	TRBJ1-3	once	-	CASSWTELSSGNTIYF	TGTGCCAGCAGTTGGACGGAGCTTAGCTCTGGAAACACCATATATTTT
TRBV5-1	TRBJ1-2	few	-	CASSLDGFANYGYTF	TGCGCCAGCAGCTTGGATGGGTTCGCTAACTATGGCTACACCTTC
TRBV30	TRBJ2-2	-	-	CAWTSSGVGELFF	TGTGCCTGGACTTCCAGTGGGGTCGGGGAGCTGTTTTTT
TRBV18	TRBJ2-7	-	-	CASSPRGPPYEQYF	TGTGCCAGCTCACCCCGGGGGCCCCCCTACGAGCAGTACTTC
TRBV2	TRBJ1-1	-	-	CARKTGQGPRLNTEAFF	TGTGCCAGAAAGACCGGGCAAGGACCAAGACTGAACACTGAAGCTTTCTTT
TRBV4-3	TRBJ1-4	-	TRBD1	CASSQDRDRGPATNEKLFF	TGCGCCAGCAGCCAAGATAGGGACAGGGGGCCTGCAACTAATGAAAAACTGTTTTTT
TRBV4-2	TRBJ2-7	-	TRBD2	CASSPGLAGAYEQYF	TGTGCCAGCAGCCCTGGACTAGCGGGAGCTTACGAGCAGTACTTC
TRBV30	TRBJ1-1	-	TRBD1	CAWSVLRGLTEAFF	TGTGCCTGGAGTGTACTTAGGGGGCTGACTGAAGCTTTCTTT
TRBV5-1	TRBJ2-5	-	TRBD2	CASSFTSGSETQYF	TGCGCCAGCAGCTTCACTAGCGGGAGTGAGACCCAGTACTTC
TRBV6-2/TRBV6-3	TRBJ2-7	-	-	CASSYADFYEQYF	TGTGCCAGCAGTTACGCCGACTTCTACGAGCAGTACTTC
TRBV7-2	TRBJ1-2	-	-	CASSLIGANYGYTF	TGTGCCAGCAGCTTAATCGGGGCTAACTATGGCTACACCTTC
TRBV28	TRBJ1-4	-	-	CASRPRGTLEKLFF	TGTGCCAGCAGGCCGCGGGGAACACTAGAAAAACTGTTTTTT
TRBV5-1	TRBJ2-1	-	TRBD2	CASSLAPASGGELYNEQFF	TGCGCCAGCAGCTTGGCCCCCGCTAGCGGGGGGGAGCTATACAATGAGCAGTTCTTC
TRBV9	TRBJ2-7	-	TRBD1	CASSAHWDSSYEQYF	TGTGCCAGCAGCGCCCATTGGGACAGCTCCTACGAGCAGTACTTC
TRBV27	TRBJ2-7	-	-	CASSLQGSDEQYF	TGTGCCAGCAGTTTACAGGGGTCGGACGAGCAGTACTTC
TRBV5-1	TRBJ1-4	-	TRBD1	CASSWTGRDEKLFF	TGCGCCAGCAGCTGGACAGGGAGGGATGAAAAACTGTTTTTT
TRBV7-8	TRBJ2-7	-	TRBD2	CASRVAGGPYEQYF	TGTGCCAGCAGAGTAGCGGGAGGACCTTACGAGCAGTACTTC
TRBV7-8	TRBJ2-2	-	-	CASSLYETGNTGELFF	TGTGCCAGCAGCTTATACGAGACAGGGAACACCGGGGAGCTGTTTTTT
TRBV5-8	TRBJ2-1	-	-	CASSPSGQFF	TGTGCCAGCAGCCCTTCGGGGCAGTTCTTC
TRBV4-1	TRBJ1-5	-	-	CASSQEGRQGNQPQHF	TGCGCCAGCAGCCAAGAAGGGCGGCAGGGAAATCAGCCCCAGCATTTT
TRBV11-2	TRBJ1-6	once	-	CASSLVGFRSPLHF	TGTGCCAGCAGCTTAGTGGGCTTTCGTTCACCCCTCCACTTT
TRBV5-6	TRBJ2-2	-	-	CASSLTTQHRDTGELFF	TGTGCCAGCAGCTTGACGACTCAACACAGAGACACCGGGGAGCTGTTTTTT
TRBV9	TRBJ1-6	-	-	CASSVTGSGGDSPLHF	TGTGCCAGCAGCGTTACAGGGTCCGGAGGGGATTCACCCCTCCACTTT
TRBV28	TRBJ1-1	-	TRBD1	CASTLRTGIDTTEAFF	TGTGCCAGCACCCTCCGGACAGGGATCGATACGACTGAAGCTTTCTTT